The 8 T cell receptor beta chains below all came from one sample that was sequenced in a study of blood T cell repertoires in COVID-19 (dated by TCRdb to between 2020 and 2021). Libraries were prepared through the immunoSEQ multiplex PCR assay. The table comes from immuneACCESS by way of TCRdb, which keeps in-frame sequences with V and J called. Part of the clones is missing from these tables; in studies checked, under half for an unresolved V gene and the rest for unknown reasons. In this sample the table shows 250,000 or so clones, approximately 90% of which occur a single time. In total, the top ten clones hold roughly 4.3% of the sample. Source material: PBMCs or T cells enriched from blood (not recorded which). These receptors came from a woman aged 25-40 years with acute COVID-19.

J is TRBJ2-6 and V is TRBV24-1; 8 nucleotides align to TRBD1. This CDR3 is 18 amino acids long. Germline V gene data show CDR1 as KGHDR and CDR2 as SFDVKD. The J segment lost 0 bases and the V segment lost 3 bases, leaving 6 bases of the junction unmatched. Here the CDR3 DNA reads TGTGCCACCAGTGATCCGGGACAGGAAGACTCTGGGGCCAACGTCCTGACTTTC. Residues: CATSDPGQEDSGANVLTF.

The chain couples TRBV7-8 to TRBJ2-3; 9 nucleotides match TRBD1. This CDR3 has 15 amino acids. Trimming cost V 1 base and J 5 bases; bases outside gene matches: 4. Germline-derived CDR1 and CDR2 are SGHVS and FQNEAQ. In nucleotides, the CDR3 is TGTGCCAGCAGCTTAGACAGGGGGCAGGTAGATACGCAGTATTTT. Its translation is CASSLDRGQVDTQYF.

The chain joins TRBV18 to TRBJ1-4; weak D call: TRBD1 (5 bases). Germline loops: CDR1 KGHSH, CDR2 LQKENI. Trimming stripped 4 bases from V and 0 bases from J, with 12 bases between. CDR3 length equals 16 residues. This chain's CDR3 is CASSRSTDATNEKLFF. The DNA of the CDR3 is TGTGCCAGCTCACGCTCGACAGATGCAACTAATGAAAAACTGTTTTTT.

V gene TRBV7-9 combines with J gene TRBJ2-1; 11 bases line up with TRBD2. Germline V gene sequence: CDR1 SEHNR, CDR2 FQNEAQ (reference sequence). The CDR3 runs to 14 residues. Trimming at V came to 4 bases and at J to 8 bases, leaving 4 bases not matched to a gene. Here the CDR3 reads CASSSGLAADEQFF. The CDR3 bases are TGTGCCAGCAGCTCGGGACTAGCGGCAGATGAGCAGTTCTTC.

The chain carries TRBV5-5 and TRBJ2-7, with 8 nucleotides matching TRBD2. From germline, CDR1 is SGHKS and CDR2 YYEKEE (reference sequence). V gave up 0 bases and J gave up 7 bases; unmatched junction bases: 9. CDR3 length equals 15 residues. The CDR3 nucleotides are TGTGCCAGCAGCTTGGGTACTAGCGGCCTCGTGGAGCAGTACTTC. This codes for CASSLGTSGLVEQYF.

This clone was observed once. This chain links TRBV5-1 with TRBJ2-1; 10 nucleotides line up with TRBD2. V was clipped by 3 bases and J by 8 bases; unmatched bases: 8. The CDR3 has 15 residues. Germline assignment: CDR1 SGHRS and CDR2 YFSETQ. The DNA of the CDR3 is TGCGCCAGCAGCTCGCTCGGGACTAGCGCCCATGAGCAGTTCTTC. Protein sequence: CASSSLGTSAHEQFF.

The J gene is TRBJ2-7, the V gene TRBV18; 9 positions agree with TRBD2. Unmatched junction bases numbered 9, after V lost 5 bases and J lost 4 bases. CDR1 is KGHSH, CDR2 LQKENI, per germline. The CDR3 is 15 amino acids. For the CDR3, the DNA is TGTGCCAGCTCAGTTAGCGGGAGTGAACCATACGAGCAGTACTTC. It yields the protein CASSVSGSEPYEQYF.

This clone has only a few counts. The rearrangement uses TRBV5-1 and TRBJ2-7; no firm D call. Germline-derived CDR1 and CDR2 are SGHRS and YFSETQ. V dropped 3 bases and J dropped 0 bases, with 13 bases sitting between them. The CDR3 totals 15 residues. The CDR3 spells CASSSLVGGSYEQYF. CDR3 nucleotide sequence: TGCGCCAGCAGCTCCCTGGTTGGCGGCTCCTACGAGCAGTACTTC.